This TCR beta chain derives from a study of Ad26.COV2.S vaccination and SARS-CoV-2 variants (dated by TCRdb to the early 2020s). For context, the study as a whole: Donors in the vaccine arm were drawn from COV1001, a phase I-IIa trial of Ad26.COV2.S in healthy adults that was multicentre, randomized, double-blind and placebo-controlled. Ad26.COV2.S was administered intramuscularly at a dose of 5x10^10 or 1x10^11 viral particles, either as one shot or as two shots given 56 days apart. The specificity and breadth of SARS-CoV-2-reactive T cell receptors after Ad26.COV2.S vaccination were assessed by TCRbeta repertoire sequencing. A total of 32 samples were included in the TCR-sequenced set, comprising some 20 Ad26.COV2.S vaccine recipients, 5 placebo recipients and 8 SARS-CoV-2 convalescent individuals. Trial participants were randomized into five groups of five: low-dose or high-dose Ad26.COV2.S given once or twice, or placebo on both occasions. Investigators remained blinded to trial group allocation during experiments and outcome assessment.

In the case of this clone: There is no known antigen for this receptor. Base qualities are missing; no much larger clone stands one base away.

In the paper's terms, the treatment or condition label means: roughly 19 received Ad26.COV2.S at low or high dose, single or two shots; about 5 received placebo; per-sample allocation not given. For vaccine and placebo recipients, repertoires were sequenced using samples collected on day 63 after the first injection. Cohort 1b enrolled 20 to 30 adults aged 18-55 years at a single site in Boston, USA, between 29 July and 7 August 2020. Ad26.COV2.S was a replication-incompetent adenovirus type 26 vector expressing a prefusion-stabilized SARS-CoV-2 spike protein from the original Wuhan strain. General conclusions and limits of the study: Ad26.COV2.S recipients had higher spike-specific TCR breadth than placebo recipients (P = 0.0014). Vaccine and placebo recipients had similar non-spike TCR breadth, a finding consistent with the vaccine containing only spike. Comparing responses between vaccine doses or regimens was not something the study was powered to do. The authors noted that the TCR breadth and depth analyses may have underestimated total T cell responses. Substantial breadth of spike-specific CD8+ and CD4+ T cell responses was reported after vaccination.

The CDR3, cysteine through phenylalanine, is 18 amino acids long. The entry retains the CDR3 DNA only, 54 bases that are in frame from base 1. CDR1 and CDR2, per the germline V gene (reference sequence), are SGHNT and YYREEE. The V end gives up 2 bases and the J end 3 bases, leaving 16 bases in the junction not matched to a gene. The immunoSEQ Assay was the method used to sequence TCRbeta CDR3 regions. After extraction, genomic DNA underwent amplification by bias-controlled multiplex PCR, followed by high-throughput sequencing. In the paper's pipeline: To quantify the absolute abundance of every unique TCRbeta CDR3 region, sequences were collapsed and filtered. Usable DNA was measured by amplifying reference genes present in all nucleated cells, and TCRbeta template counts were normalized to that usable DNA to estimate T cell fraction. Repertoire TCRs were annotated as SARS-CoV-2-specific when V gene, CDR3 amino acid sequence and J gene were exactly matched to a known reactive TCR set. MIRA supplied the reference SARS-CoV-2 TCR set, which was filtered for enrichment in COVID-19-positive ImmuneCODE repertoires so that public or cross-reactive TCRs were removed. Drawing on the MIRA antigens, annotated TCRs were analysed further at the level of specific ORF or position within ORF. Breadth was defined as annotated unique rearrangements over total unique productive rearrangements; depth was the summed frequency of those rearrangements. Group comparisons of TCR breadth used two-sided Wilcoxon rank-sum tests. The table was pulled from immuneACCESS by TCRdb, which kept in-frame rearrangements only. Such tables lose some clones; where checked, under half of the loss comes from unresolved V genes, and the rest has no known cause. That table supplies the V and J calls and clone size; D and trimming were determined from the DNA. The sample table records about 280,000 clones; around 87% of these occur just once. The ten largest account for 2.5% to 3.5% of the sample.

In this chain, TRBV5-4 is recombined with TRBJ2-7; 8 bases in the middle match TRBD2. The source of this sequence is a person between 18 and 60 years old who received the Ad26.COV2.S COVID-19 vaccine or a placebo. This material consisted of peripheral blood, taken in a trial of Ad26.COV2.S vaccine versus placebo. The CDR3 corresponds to CASSFSGWGREVSYEQYF. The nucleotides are TGTGCCAGCAGCTTTTCGGGTTGGGGGCGGGAGGTTAGCTACGAGCAGTACTTC.